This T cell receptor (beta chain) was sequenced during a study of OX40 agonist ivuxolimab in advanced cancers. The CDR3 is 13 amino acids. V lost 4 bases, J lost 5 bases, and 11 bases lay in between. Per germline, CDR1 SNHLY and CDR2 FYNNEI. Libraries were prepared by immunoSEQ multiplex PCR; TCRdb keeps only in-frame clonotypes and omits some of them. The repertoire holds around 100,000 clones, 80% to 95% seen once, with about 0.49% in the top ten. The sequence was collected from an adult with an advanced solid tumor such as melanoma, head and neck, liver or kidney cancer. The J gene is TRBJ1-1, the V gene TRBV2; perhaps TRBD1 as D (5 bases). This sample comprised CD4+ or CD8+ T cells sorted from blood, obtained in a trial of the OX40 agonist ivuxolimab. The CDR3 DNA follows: TGTGCCAGCAGTGCGACAGTCAGTACTGAAGCTTTCTTT. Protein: CASSATVSTEAFF. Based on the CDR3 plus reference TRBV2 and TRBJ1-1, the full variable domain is EPEVTQTPSHQVTQMGQEVILRCVPISNHLYFYWYRQILGQKVEFLVSFYNNEISEKSEIFDDQFSVERPDGSNFTLKIRSTKLEDSAMYFCASSATVSTEAFFGQGTRLTVV.